The T cell receptor (beta chain) under discussion was sequenced for a study of blood T cells in healthy people across ages. For this clonotype: What it binds is unknown.

CDR1 and CDR2 (germline): DFQATT, SNEGSKA (reference sequence). The CDR3 sequence is 15 residues long. The V gene lost 0 bases and the J gene lost 0 bases, with 9 bases spanning the gap. The study's findings and limits: Whereas aged donors had fewer naive CD4+ cells, long-lived donors had more of them and higher diversity. Percentage of naive T cells showed a strong correlation with TCR beta diversity. Unsorted PBMCs blocked a conclusive comparison of naive and antigen-experienced cells.

Using a J-beta primer mix together with a sample-barcoded 5' primer, a second PCR was run for 7 to 11 cycles. From the 5' RACE reads, TCRdb called clonotypes with MiXCR, one entry per CDR3 protein. The sample yields about 1.4 million distinct CDR3 sequences, approximately 60% seen once. The clonotype comes from a man between 18 and 35 years old in good health. Sequenced sample: blood. The gene calls are TRBV20-1 and TRBJ2-1; D is unclear. CDR3 region: CSARDPQSSYNEQFF. CDR3 DNA: TGCAGTGCTAGAGATCCCCAGAGCTCCTACAATGAGCAGTTCTTC.